This T cell receptor (beta chain) was sequenced during a study of spatial heterogeneity in lung cancer. Study in general: Each unique TCR and UMI combination was seen more than ten times on average in raw reads.

Indicated time point: sample taken at primary tumor resection. Samples were obtained from approximately 76 donors, all untreated early-stage non-small cell lung cancer patients. The study sequenced unsorted whole RNA from tumor, nontumor lung or frozen PBMC. Every cDNA TCR molecule received its own unique molecular identifier. TCRdb recomputed calls from the 5' RACE reads with MiXCR, one row per CDR3 protein. Among roughly 80,000 distinct CDR3 sequences listed, 7.5% to 9.5% were seen once. The sample in question was PBMCs, obtained at surgery. The clonotype comes from a male donor with early-stage non-small cell lung cancer.

CDR3 sequence: CASSHSYAEAFF. The CDR3 DNA reads as TGTGCCAGCAGCCACAGTTACGCTGAAGCTTTCTTT. The rearrangement uses TRBV14 and TRBJ1-1; D is unresolved. Germline values: CDR1 SGHDN, CDR2 FVKESK. Trimming shortened V by 3 bases and J by 6 bases, and 8 bases separated the two germline ends. CDR3 length: 12 amino acids.